The 10 T cell receptor beta chains in this list originate from one sample, sequenced in a study of OX40 agonist ivuxolimab in advanced cancers. Generated by immunoSEQ multiplex PCR, the TCRdb table keeps only in-frame clones and is missing some. The repertoire includes around 140,000 clones, about 93% of them detected once, and about 0.93% sits in the top ten. The specimen was CD4+ or CD8+ T cells sorted from blood, collected in a trial of the OX40 agonist ivuxolimab. These receptors came from an adult with an advanced solid tumor such as melanoma, head and neck, liver or kidney cancer.

In DNA form, the CDR3 reads TGTGCCAGCAGCCCCAAGACTAGCGGAAGCTACGAGCAGTACTTC. It codes for CASSPKTSGSYEQYF. The V gene is TRBV7-2, the J gene TRBJ2-7; 9 bases agree with TRBD2. The CDR3 length is 15 residues. Per the germline V gene, CDR1 is SGHTA and CDR2 is FQGNSA. The V gene end was trimmed by 5 bases and the J gene end by 3 bases; junction bases not matched to a gene: 8.

In nucleotides, the CDR3 is TGCGCCAGCAGTCACATTCGGACCCGGGGAGGATATAAGCTAGACACTGAAGCTTTCTTT. This sequence encodes CASSHIRTRGGYKLDTEAFF. This chain uses TRBV23-1 with TRBJ1-1; unclear D gene. Being an ORF, TRBV23-1 has a function that is uncertain. CDR3 length: 20 amino acids. Trimming took off 3 bases at V and 3 bases at J, with 29 bases between the two ends.

This chain joins TRBV11-2 and TRBJ2-7; D possibly corresponds to TRBD2 (5 bases). V lost 1 base and J 0 bases, leaving 10 bases between the germline ends. CDR1 SGHAT and CDR2 FQNNGV come from the germline V gene. The CDR3 is made up of 15 amino acids. CDR3 DNA sequence: TGTGCCAGCAGCTTAGCGCAAGGGAGCTCCTACGAGCAGTACTTC. It encodes CASSLAQGSSYEQYF.

The chain links TRBV28 to TRBJ2-7, with 10 bases aligning to TRBD1. CDR1 is MDHEN, CDR2 SYDVKM, per germline. The trim removed 8 bases at V and 4 bases at J, leaving 26 bases unmatched. The CDR3 runs to 20 residues. This CDR3 reads CASLPNPGQGQPGIQYEQYF. CDR3 nucleotide sequence: TGTGCCAGCCTCCCTAATCCGGGACAGGGGCAGCCAGGGATCCAATACGAGCAGTACTTC.

The chain carries TRBV7-2 and TRBJ2-7, with D tentatively TRBD1 or TRBD2 (5 bases each). The CDR3 spans 15 residues. Trimming removed 3 bases from V and 5 bases from J, with 17 bases in between. In germline, CDR1 is SGHTA, CDR2 FQGNSA. Written as DNA, the CDR3 is TGTGCCAGCAGCTTCTTGGGACCCGCAGGCGACGAGCAGTACTTC. Residues: CASSFLGPAGDEQYF.

The gene calls are TRBV28 and TRBJ1-2, with TRBD1 matching 8 bases. CDR3 length: 16 residues. Germline loops: CDR1 MDHEN, CDR2 SYDVKM. V lost 7 bases, J lost 0 bases, and 10 bases stayed unmatched. The CDR3 reads CASTIPGQGTNYGYTF. The CDR3 region has the DNA TGTGCCAGCACCATTCCCGGACAGGGAACTAACTATGGCTACACCTTC.

The J gene is TRBJ1-5, the V gene TRBV5-4; D perhaps matches TRBD1 (5 bases). Germline CDR1 reads SGHNT; CDR2 reads YYREEE (reference sequence). The CDR3 sequence is 16 residues long. V dropped 4 bases and J dropped 2 bases, with 16 bases sitting between them. CDR3 sequence reads: CASSPGRGRGNQPQHF. Here the CDR3 DNA reads TGTGCCAGCAGCCCGGGGCGGGGCAGGGGCAATCAGCCCCAGCATTTT.

This clone was detected once. The chain carries TRBV7-2 and TRBJ2-1; 11 bases are shared with TRBD2. The germline V gene has CDR1 SGHTA and CDR2 FQGNSA. CDR3 length: 14 amino acids. V lost 6 bases and J lost 7; bases outside the gene matches: 5. CDR3 in DNA: TGTGCCAGCAGGCTAGCGGGGGGAGGAAATGAGCAGTTCTTC. It translates to CASRLAGGGNEQFF.

This chain uses TRBV18 with TRBJ2-5; D might be TRBD2 (5 bases). CDR1 KGHSH and CDR2 LQKENI come from the germline V gene. The CDR3 has 14 residues. V was pared by 2 bases and J by 7 bases, with 14 bases between. The CDR3 here is CASSPASGRGTQYF. CDR3 in DNA: TGTGCCAGCTCACCAGCGAGCGGCCGGGGGACCCAGTACTTC.

This clone appeared a few times. The genes are TRBV4-3 and TRBJ1-2; D remains ambiguous. Trimming cost V 4 bases and J 6 bases, with 18 bases left between them. CDR3 size: 15 residues. From germline, CDR1 is LGHNA and CDR2 YSLEER. This CDR3 is CASSPQVFKADGYTF. CDR3 coding DNA: TGCGCCAGCAGCCCCCAAGTATTCAAGGCAGATGGCTACACCTTC.